This record covers a single T cell receptor (beta chain). The antigen remains unidentified. Unmatched junction bases numbered 7, after V lost 1 base and J lost 1 base. Germline V gene data show CDR1 as DFQATT and CDR2 as SNEGSKA (reference sequence). The CDR3 is 16 amino acids. TCRdb reanalysed the RT-PCR reads using MiXCR and keeps one entry per CDR3 protein. In the table there are hundreds of thousands of distinct CDR3 sequences, about 7.6% of which are singletons. These data come from a study of response to subunit inactivated influenza vaccine. Study-wide points: A suggestion made by the authors is that each seasonal influenza vaccination recruits few new T cells.

Sequences were derived from PBMCs from blood, sampled less than 25 months after vaccination. The sequence was obtained from a man between 50 and 75 years old who received an inactivated influenza vaccine. This chain uses TRBV20-1 with TRBJ2-3; 8 nucleotides line up with TRBD2. CDR3 in amino acids: CSARAPKAGGTDTQYF. The CDR3 DNA reads as TGCAGTGCTAGAGCCCCAAAAGCGGGGGGCACAGATACGCAGTATTTT.